The text below deals with one T cell receptor (beta chain). This specimen belongs to a study of T cell changes during pregnancy in multiple sclerosis. The table came from immunoSEQ multiplex PCR; TCRdb's copy has only in-frame clones and leaves some out. The sample contains some 60,000 clones, 92% of which appear only once. This CDR3 has 14 residues. With 8 bases removed from V and 7 bases from J, the gap between germline ends came to 18 bases. The germline V gene has CDR1 SGHVS and CDR2 FQNEAQ. The clonotype was recovered from a female donor in good health, enrolled as a control in a pregnancy study. The gene calls are TRBV7-8 and TRBJ1-5; unclear D gene. This sample comprised peripheral blood, obtained in the second trimester of pregnancy. The CDR3: CASQRLGAGQPQHF. CDR3 bases: TGTGCCAGCCAGCGTTTAGGCGCGGGCCAGCCCCAGCATTTT.